What follows describes a single T cell receptor beta chain. The data belong to a study of blood T cell repertoires in COVID-19. Clones were sequenced by immunoSEQ multiplex PCR, and TCRdb holds only the in-frame ones, with some missing. The repertoire has some 41,000 clones, 81% of them found once; the top ten carry about 40%. Germline trimming cut 9 bases from V and 6 bases from J; bases unmatched to any gene: 8. Germline CDR1 MRHNA, CDR2 SNTAGT. The CDR3 totals 13 residues. The gene calls are TRBV6-4 and TRBJ1-2, with 9 positions matching TRBD1. The source is a man aged 40-49 years with active or convalescent COVID-19. The material sequenced was peripheral blood. This chain's CDR3 is CASSPRTGDGYTF. In nucleotides, the CDR3 is TGTGCCAGTAGCCCCCGGACAGGGGATGGCTACACCTTC.